Sequencing of this T cell receptor beta chain was carried out in a study of shared clonotypes between healthy human individuals. This clone was seen ten or more times. The target antigen is unknown. The CDR3 totals 15 residues. Germline V gene lookup returns CDR1 SQVTM and CDR2 ANQGSEA. V shed 1 base and J shed 0 bases, with 12 bases lying between them. Whole-study results and caveats: Generally, naive subsets came out with larger estimated richness than memory subsets. The study found about 5.1% of naive CD4 clonotypes shared across a few donors.

Generated by immunoSEQ multiplex PCR, the TCRdb table keeps only in-frame clones and is missing some. The sample comprises 550,000 to 850,000 clones, about 74% of which are singletons, and around 1.6% rests with the top ten. Healthy HIV-negative adults without recent acute infections or vaccinations served as donors. Division of CD4+ cells produced a CD45RA+ naive subset and a CD45RA-negative memory subset. The origin of this receptor is a woman in her twenties or thirties in good health. V and J are TRBV29-1 and TRBJ1-1; D ambiguous. The source material was memory CD4+ T cells sorted from blood. The subset here: CD45RA-negative fraction. The DNA of the CDR3 is TGCAGCGTTGAAGCAGTGGTCAGCATGAACACTGAAGCTTTCTTT. Residues: CSVEAVVSMNTEAFF. The full variable domain, rest sourced from reference TRBV29-1 and TRBJ1-1, is SAVISQKPSRDICQRGTSLTIQCQVDSQVTMMFWYRQQPGQSLTLIATANQGSEATYESGFVIDKFPISRPNLTFSTLTVSNMSPEDSSIYLCSVEAVVSMNTEAFFGQGTRLTVV.